The 8 T cell receptor beta chains below all came from one sample that was sequenced in a study of blood T cells in healthy people across ages. Next came a second PCR, run for about 6 to 11 cycles, which used a sample-barcoded 5' primer along with a J-beta primer mix. TCRdb analysed the 5' RACE reads with MiXCR anew, one entry per CDR3 protein. The table has approximately 810,000 distinct CDR3 sequences, under 40% seen once. Sequenced sample: blood. The receptors here all came from a man in his late teens or twenties in good health.

The chain recombines TRBV5-1 with TRBJ1-3; D is undetermined. CDR1 is SGHRS, CDR2 YFSETQ, per germline. The V end lost 1 base, the J end lost 8 bases, and 13 bases lay between the germline ends. This CDR3 spans 14 amino acids. In DNA form, the CDR3 reads TGCGCCAGCAGCTTGCCAGGAGGATTTGACACCATATATTTT. Translation gives CASSLPGGFDTIYF.

A few counts support this clonotype. The chain couples TRBV12-3 or TRBV12-4 to TRBJ1-1; D is possibly TRBD1 (5 bases). Trimming took 6 bases from V and 3 from J, leaving 17 bases between them. The CDR3 covers 15 residues. This CDR3 is CASRLTGTDHTEAFF. The CDR3 DNA reads as TGTGCCAGCAGACTGACCGGGACGGACCACACTGAAGCTTTCTTT.

This rearrangement joins TRBV20-1 to TRBJ2-5; tentatively, D is TRBD2 (6 bases). The germline V and J ends were trimmed by 0 bases and 4 bases, with 15 bases remaining between them. The length of the CDR3 is 15 residues. Germline values: CDR1 DFQATT, CDR2 SNEGSKA (reference sequence). The DNA of the CDR3 is TGCAGTGCTAGAGATTTTGGTGGGACTCCAGAGACCCAGTACTTC. Encoded protein: CSARDFGGTPETQYF.

The table lists this clonotype with a few counts. The CDR3 DNA follows: TGTGCCACCTCCGGGACAAGCTCCCCCAATCAAGAGACCCAGTACTTC. Protein: CATSGTSSPNQETQYF. This chain links TRBV24-1 with TRBJ2-5; D may be TRBD1 (6 bases). Trimming removed 9 bases from V and 2 bases from J, with 21 bases in between. The CDR3 is made up of 16 amino acids. The germline CDR1 and CDR2 sequences are KGHDR and SFDVKD.

The chain has TRBV9 and TRBJ1-6; 8 bases align to TRBD1. Germline V gene data show CDR1 as SGDLS and CDR2 as YYNGEE. The CDR3 is made up of 14 amino acids. With V trimmed by 4 bases and J by 9 bases, 6 bases remained unmatched. The CDR3 DNA reads as TGTGCCAGCAGCTTCGACAGGGGCGGTTCACCCCTCCACTTT. Its translation: CASSFDRGGSPLHF.

In this sample, this clonotype turned up a few times. This sequence joins TRBV6-2 or TRBV6-3 and TRBJ2-4; D gene uncertain. The CDR3 has 12 residues. The V gene's germline CDR1 is MNHEY and CDR2 SVGEGT. The V end was cut by 2 bases, the J end by 5 bases, with 4 bases between. This CDR3 reads CASSYEENIQYF. The CDR3 region has the DNA TGTGCCAGCAGTTACGAAGAAAACATTCAGTACTTC.

The count of this clonotype is one. The chain is built from TRBV12-3 or TRBV12-4 and TRBJ2-2; no clear D gene. This CDR3 spans 15 amino acids. V lost 5 bases to trimming and J lost 0 bases, with 10 bases between them. Written as DNA, the CDR3 is TGTGCCAGCAGTACCGTGCGGACGAACACCGGGGAGCTGTTTTTT. Translating it yields CASSTVRTNTGELFF.

This clonotype came up a few times. The CDR3 protein is CASSFGGTGFEQYF. The CDR3 nucleotides are TGTGCCAGCAGTTTCGGTGGGACCGGCTTCGAGCAGTACTTC. The gene calls are TRBV12-3 or TRBV12-4 and TRBJ2-7; either TRBD1 or TRBD2 may supply D (5 bases each). Trimming took off 3 bases at V and 6 bases at J, with 15 bases between the two ends. The CDR3 has 14 amino acids.